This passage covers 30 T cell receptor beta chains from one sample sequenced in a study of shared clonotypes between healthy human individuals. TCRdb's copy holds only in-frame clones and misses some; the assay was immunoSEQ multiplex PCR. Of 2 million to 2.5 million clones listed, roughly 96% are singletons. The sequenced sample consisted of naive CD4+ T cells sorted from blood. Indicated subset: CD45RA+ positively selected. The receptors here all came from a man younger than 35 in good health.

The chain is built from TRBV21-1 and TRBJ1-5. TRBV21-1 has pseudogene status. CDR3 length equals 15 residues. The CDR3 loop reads CATTERVCSNQPQHF. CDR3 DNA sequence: TGTGCCACCACTGAGCGGGTTTGCAGCAATCAGCCCCAGCATTTT.

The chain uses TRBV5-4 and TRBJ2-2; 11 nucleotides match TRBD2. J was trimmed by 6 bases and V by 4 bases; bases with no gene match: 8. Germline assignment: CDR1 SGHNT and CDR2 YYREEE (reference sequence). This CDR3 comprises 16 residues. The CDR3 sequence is CASSVTSGGGAGELFF. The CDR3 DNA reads TGTGCCAGCAGCGTAACTAGCGGGGGCGGTGCCGGGGAGCTGTTTTTT.

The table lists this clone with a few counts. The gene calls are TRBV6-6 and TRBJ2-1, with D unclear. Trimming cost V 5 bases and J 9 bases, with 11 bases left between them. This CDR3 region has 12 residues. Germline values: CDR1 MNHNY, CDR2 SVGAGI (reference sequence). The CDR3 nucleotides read TGTGCCAGCAGTGGCTCGGGCAGTGAGCAGTTCTTC. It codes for CASSGSGSEQFF.

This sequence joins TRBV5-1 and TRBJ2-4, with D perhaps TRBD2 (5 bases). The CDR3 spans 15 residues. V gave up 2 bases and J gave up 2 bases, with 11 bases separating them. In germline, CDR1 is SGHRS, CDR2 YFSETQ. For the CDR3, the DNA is TGCGCCAGCAGCTTCCTCGAGGGATCCAAAAACATTCAGTACTTC. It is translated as CASSFLEGSKNIQYF.

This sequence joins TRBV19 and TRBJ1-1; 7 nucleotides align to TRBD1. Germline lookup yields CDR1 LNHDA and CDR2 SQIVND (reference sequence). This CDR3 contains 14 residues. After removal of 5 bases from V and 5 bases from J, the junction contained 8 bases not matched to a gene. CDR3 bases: TGTGCCAGTAGTCTCCGACAGGGCTGGACTGAAGCTTTCTTT. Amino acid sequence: CASSLRQGWTEAFF.

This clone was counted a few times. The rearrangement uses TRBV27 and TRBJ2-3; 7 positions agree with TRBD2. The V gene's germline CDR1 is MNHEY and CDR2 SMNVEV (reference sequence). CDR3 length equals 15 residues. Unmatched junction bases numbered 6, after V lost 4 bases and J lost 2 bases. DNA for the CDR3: TGTGCCAGCAGTTCAGCGGGGTATTACACAGATACGCAGTATTTT. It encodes CASSSAGYYTDTQYF.

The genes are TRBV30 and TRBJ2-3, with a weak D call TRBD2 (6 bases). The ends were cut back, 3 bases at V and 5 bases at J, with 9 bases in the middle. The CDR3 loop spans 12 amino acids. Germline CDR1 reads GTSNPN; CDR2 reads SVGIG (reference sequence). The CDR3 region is CAWRLAQDTQYF. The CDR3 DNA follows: TGTGCCTGGAGGCTAGCGCAAGATACGCAGTATTTT. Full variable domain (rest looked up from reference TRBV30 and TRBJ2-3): SQTIHQWPATLVQPVGSPLSLECTVEGTSNPNLYWYRQAAGRGLQLLFYSVGIGQISSEVPQNLSASRPQDRQFILSSKKLLLSDSGFYLCAWRLAQDTQYFGPGTRLTVL.

CDR3 DNA sequence: TGCGCCAGCAGCCAAGGGTGGGGGGGCGCCACAGATACGCAGTATTTT. Translating it yields CASSQGWGGATDTQYF. The chain uses TRBV4-1 and TRBJ2-3; TRBD2 might be the D (7 bases). Trimming took off 1 base at V and 2 bases at J, with 13 bases between the two ends. The CDR3 length is 16 residues. The V gene's germline CDR1 is MGHRA and CDR2 YSYEKL.

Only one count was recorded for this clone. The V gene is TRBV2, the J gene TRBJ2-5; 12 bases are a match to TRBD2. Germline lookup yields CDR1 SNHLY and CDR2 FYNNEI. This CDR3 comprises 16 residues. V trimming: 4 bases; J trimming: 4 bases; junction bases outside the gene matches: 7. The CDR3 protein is CASSASGRASGETQYF. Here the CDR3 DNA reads TGTGCCAGCAGTGCTAGCGGGAGGGCCTCGGGAGAGACCCAGTACTTC. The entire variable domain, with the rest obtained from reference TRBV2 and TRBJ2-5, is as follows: EPEVTQTPSHQVTQMGQEVILRCVPISNHLYFYWYRQILGQKVEFLVSFYNNEISEKSEIFDDQFSVERPDGSNFTLKIRSTKLEDSAMYFCASSASGRASGETQYFGPGTRLLVL.

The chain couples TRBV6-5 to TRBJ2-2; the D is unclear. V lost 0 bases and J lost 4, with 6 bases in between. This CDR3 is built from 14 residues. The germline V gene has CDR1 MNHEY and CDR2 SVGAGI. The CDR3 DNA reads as TGTGCCAGCAGTTACTCCATGAGCACCGGGGAGCTGTTTTTT. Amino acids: CASSYSMSTGELFF.

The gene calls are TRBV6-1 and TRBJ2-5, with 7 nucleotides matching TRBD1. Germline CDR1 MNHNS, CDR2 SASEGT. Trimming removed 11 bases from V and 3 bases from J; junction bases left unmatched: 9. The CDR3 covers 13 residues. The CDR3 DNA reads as TGTGCCGGCCTATCGACAGGGAAAGAGACCCAGTACTTC. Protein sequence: CAGLSTGKETQYF.

The CDR3 loop is CAWSVQGQGSPLHF. DNA of the CDR3: TGTGCCTGGAGTGTTCAGGGGCAGGGTTCACCCCTCCACTTT. This chain links TRBV30 with TRBJ1-6; D may be TRBD1 (6 bases). The V end was cut by 0 bases, the J end by 9 bases, with 12 bases between. CDR1 is GTSNPN, CDR2 SVGIG, per germline (reference sequence). This CDR3 has 14 amino acids.

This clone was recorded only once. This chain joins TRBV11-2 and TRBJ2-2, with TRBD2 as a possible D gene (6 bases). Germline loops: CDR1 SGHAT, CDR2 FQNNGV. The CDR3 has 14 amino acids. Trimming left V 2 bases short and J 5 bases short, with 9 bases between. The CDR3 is CASSLYGSTGELFF. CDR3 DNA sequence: TGTGCCAGCAGCTTATACGGGAGTACCGGGGAGCTGTTTTTT.

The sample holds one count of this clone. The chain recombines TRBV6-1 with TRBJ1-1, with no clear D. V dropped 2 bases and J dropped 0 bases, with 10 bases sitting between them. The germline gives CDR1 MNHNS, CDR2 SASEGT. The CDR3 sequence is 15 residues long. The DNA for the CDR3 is TGTGCCAGCAGTGAAAATGGGGTGATGAACACTGAAGCTTTCTTT. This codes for CASSENGVMNTEAFF.

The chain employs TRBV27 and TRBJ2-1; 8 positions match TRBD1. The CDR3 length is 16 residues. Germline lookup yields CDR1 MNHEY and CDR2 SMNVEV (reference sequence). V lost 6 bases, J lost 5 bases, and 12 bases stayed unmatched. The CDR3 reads CASREYDRGADNEQFF. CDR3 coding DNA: TGTGCCAGCAGGGAATACGACAGGGGCGCGGACAATGAGCAGTTCTTC.

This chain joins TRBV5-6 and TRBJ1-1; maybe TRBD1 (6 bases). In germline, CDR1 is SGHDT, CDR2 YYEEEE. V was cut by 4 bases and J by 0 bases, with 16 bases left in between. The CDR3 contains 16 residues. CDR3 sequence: CASSPPGANMNTEAFF. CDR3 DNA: TGTGCCAGCAGCCCGCCGGGGGCAAACATGAACACTGAAGCTTTCTTT. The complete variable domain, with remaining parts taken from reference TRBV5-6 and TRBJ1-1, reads DAGVTQSPTHLIKTRGQQVTLRCSPKSGHDTVSWYQQALGQGPQFIFQYYEEEERQRGNFPDRFSGHQFPNYSSELNVNALLLGDSALYLCASSPPGANMNTEAFFGQGTRLTVV.

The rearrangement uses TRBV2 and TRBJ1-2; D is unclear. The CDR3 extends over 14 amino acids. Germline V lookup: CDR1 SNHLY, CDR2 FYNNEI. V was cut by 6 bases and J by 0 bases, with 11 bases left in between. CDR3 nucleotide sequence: TGTGCCAGCAGCGGGGAAACACCTAACTATGGCTACACCTTC. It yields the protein CASSGETPNYGYTF. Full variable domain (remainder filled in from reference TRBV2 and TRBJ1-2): EPEVTQTPSHQVTQMGQEVILRCVPISNHLYFYWYRQILGQKVEFLVSFYNNEISEKSEIFDDQFSVERPDGSNFTLKIRSTKLEDSAMYFCASSGETPNYGYTFGSGTRLTVV.

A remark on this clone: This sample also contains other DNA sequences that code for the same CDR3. CDR3 amino acids: CASSYSAGAGANVLTF. The CDR3 nucleotides read TGTGCCAGCAGTTACTCGGCGGGGGCTGGGGCCAACGTCCTGACTTTC. This rearrangement joins TRBV6-5 to TRBJ2-6; 7 bases are a match to TRBD2. CDR1 is MNHEY, CDR2 SVGAGI, per germline. V was pared by 0 bases and J by 2 bases, with 1 base of the junction left unmatched. This CDR3 is 16 amino acids long.

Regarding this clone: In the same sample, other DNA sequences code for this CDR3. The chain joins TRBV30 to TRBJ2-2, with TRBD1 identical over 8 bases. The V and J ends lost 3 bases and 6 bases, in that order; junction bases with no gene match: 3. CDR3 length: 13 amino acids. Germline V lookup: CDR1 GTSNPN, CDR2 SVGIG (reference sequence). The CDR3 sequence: CAWSGQGAGELFF. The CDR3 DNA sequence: TGTGCCTGGAGCGGACAGGGCGCCGGGGAGCTGTTTTTT.

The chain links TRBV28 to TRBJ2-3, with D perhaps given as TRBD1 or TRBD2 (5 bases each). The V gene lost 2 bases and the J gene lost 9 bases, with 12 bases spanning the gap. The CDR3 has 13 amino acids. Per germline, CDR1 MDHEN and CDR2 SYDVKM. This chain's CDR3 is CASSLGGGTTQYF. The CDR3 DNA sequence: TGTGCCAGCAGTTTAGGCGGTGGGACGACGCAGTATTTT.

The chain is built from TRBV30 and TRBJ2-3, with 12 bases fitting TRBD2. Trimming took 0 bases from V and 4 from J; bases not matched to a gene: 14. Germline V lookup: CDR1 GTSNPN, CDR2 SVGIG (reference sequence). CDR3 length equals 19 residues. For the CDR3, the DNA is TGTGCCTGGAGTGTACGGGTGACTAGCGGGAGAGGGGTGGCAGATACGCAGTATTTT. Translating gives CAWSVRVTSGRGVADTQYF.

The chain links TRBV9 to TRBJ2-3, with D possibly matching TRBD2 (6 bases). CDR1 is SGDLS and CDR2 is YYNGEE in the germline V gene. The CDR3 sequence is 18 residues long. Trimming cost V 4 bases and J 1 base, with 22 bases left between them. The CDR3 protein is CASSSGWRGAEGTDTQYF. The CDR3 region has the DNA TGTGCCAGCAGCTCTGGTTGGCGGGGCGCTGAGGGCACAGATACGCAGTATTTT. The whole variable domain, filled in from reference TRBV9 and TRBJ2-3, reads DSGVTQTPKHLITATGQRVTLRCSPRSGDLSVYWYQQSLDQGLQFLIQYYNGEERAKGNILERFSAQQFPDLHSELNLSSLELGDSALYFCASSSGWRGAEGTDTQYFGPGTRLTVL.

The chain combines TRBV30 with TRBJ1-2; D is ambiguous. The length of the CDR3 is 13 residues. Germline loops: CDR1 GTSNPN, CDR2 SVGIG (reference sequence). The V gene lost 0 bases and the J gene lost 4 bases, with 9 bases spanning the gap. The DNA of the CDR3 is TGTGCCTGGAGTGTATCAGGTTCCTATGGCTACACCTTC. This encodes CAWSVSGSYGYTF.

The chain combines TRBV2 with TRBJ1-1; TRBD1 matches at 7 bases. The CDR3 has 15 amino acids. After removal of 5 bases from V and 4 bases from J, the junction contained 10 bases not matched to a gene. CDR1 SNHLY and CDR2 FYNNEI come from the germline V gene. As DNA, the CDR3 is TGTGCCAGCAGTCGCAGACAGGGCGGGTCCACTGAAGCTTTCTTT. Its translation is CASSRRQGGSTEAFF.

In DNA form, the CDR3 reads TGTGCCTGGAGGGGAGGGTCGGTCCTGATTGAGACCCAGTACTTC. Its protein product is CAWRGGSVLIETQYF. The gene calls are TRBV30 and TRBJ2-5, with 7 bases fitting TRBD2. Losses at the gene ends were 3 bases for V and 5 bases for J; bases not matched to a gene: 12. CDR1 is GTSNPN and CDR2 is SVGIG in the germline V gene (reference sequence). There are 15 residues in the CDR3.

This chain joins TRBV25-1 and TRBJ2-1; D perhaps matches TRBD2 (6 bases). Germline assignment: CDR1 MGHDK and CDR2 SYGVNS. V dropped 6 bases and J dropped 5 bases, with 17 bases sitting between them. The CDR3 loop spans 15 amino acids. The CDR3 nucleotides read TGTGCCAGCAGGGCCCCAGGAGGGTTCGACAATGAGCAGTTCTTC. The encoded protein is CASRAPGGFDNEQFF.

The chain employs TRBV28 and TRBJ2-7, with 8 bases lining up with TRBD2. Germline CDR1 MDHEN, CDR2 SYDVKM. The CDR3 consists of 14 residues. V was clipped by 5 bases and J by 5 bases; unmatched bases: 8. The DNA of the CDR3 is TGTGCCAGCAGTGCCCCCGCGGGAGGCGACGAGCAGTACTTC. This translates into CASSAPAGGDEQYF.

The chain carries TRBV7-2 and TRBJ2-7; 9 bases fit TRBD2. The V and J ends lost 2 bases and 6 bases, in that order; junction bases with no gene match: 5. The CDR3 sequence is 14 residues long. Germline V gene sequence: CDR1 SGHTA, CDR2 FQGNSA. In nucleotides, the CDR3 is TGTGCCAGCAGCTTATCTAGCGGGGTGGTCGAGCAGTACTTC. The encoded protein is CASSLSSGVVEQYF.

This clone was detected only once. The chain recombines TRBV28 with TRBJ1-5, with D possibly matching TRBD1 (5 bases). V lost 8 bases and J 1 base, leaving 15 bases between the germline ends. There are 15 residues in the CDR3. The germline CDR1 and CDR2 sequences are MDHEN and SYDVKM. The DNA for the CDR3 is TGTGCCAGCGGTCCAGGGTCGGGGAGCAATCAGCCCCAGCATTTT. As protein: CASGPGSGSNQPQHF.

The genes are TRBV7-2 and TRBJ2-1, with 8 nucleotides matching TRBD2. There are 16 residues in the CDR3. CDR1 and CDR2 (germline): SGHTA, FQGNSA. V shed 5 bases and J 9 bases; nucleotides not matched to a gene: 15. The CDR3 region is CASSPLGGGHRSEQFF. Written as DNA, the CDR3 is TGTGCCAGCAGCCCCCTCGGCGGGGGGCATAGAAGTGAGCAGTTCTTC.